One and the same sample provided the 18 T cell receptor beta chains below, sequenced in a study of T cells in women clearing cervical HPV infection. The protocol was immunoSEQ multiplex PCR, while the TCRdb copy is restricted to in-frame clones and leaves out a portion. The sample totals around 19,000 clones. The sequenced material came from blood buffy coat. These TCRs come from a woman between 18 and 69 years old with a cervical HPV16 infection that either progressed to CIN3+ or cleared (not recorded which).

As regards this clone: The DNA ends 3 residues before the CDR3 does, and the rest of the CDR3 is filled in from the germline J gene. The chain employs TRBV20-1 and TRBJ1-1; D is perhaps TRBD1 (5 bases). This CDR3 spans 12 amino acids. CDR1 is DFQATT, CDR2 SNEGSKA, per germline (reference sequence). The V end lost 5 bases, the J end lost 1 base, and 8 bases lay between the germline ends. The CDR3: CSAAGGNTEAFF. Partial CDR3 DNA: TGCAGTGCTGCGGGGGGGAACACTGAA.

This clone is labeled medium-sized based on frequency. The CDR3 end is not reached by the read, which stops 3 residues before it; the germline J gene fills it in. This chain joins TRBV20-1 and TRBJ2-3, with D possibly called TRBD1 or TRBD2 (5 bases each). The CDR3 runs to 13 residues. Germline assignment: CDR1 DFQATT and CDR2 SNEGSKA (reference sequence). The ends were cut back, 6 bases at V and 6 bases at J, with 16 bases in the middle. CDR3 in amino acids: CSARGSNADTQYF. The sequenced CDR3 bases are TGCAGTGCGAGGGGCTCCAACGCCGATACG.

A remark on this clone: The CDR3 goes on 3 residues after the read ends, and that part is filled in from the germline J gene. The chain combines TRBV4-1 with TRBJ2-3; D possibly corresponds to TRBD2 (6 bases). This CDR3 comprises 16 residues. The germline gives CDR1 MGHRA, CDR2 YSYEKL. Between the trimmed V and J ends, which lost 1 base and 2 bases, there was a span of 13 bases. CDR3 in amino acids: CASSQVGSGYTDTQYF. CDR3 bases read: TGCGCCAGCAGCCAAGTTGGTAGCGGCTACACAGATACG.

A word on this clone: The read terminates 3 residues before the CDR3 end, so the remaining end is supplied by the germline J gene. This chain links TRBV20-1 with TRBJ2-5; the D gene is possibly TRBD1 (6 bases). This CDR3 contains 13 residues. Trimming removed 1 base at V and 5 bases at J, with 11 bases between. Germline values: CDR1 DFQATT, CDR2 SNEGSKA (reference sequence). CDR3 DNA (partial): TGCAGTGCTAGAGTTGAGGGGGAGGAGACC. This sequence encodes CSARVEGEET. In full, the CDR3 reads CSARVEGEETQYF.

With regard to this clone: One junction end does not reproduce the germline sequence, and a read error may be involved. The CDR3 end falls 3 residues outside the read, so it is completed with the germline J gene. Other nucleotide sequences in the sample specify the same CDR3. The chain links TRBV7-9 to TRBJ1-3; D is unresolved. This CDR3 spans 14 amino acids. The germline V gene has CDR1 SEHNR and CDR2 FQNEAQ (reference sequence). CDR3 in amino acids: CASSGTKSGNTIYF. The CDR3 bases that were read are TGTGCCAGCAGCGGAACTAAATCTGGAAACACT.

On this clone: The read terminates 3 residues ahead of where the CDR3 ends, so the germline J gene completes it. This chain uses TRBV7-9 with TRBJ2-1, with a weak D call TRBD2 (7 bases). The CDR3 is 14 residues long. Looked up from germline, CDR1 is SEHNR and CDR2 is FQNEAQ (reference sequence). The germline V and J ends were trimmed by 11 bases and 2 bases, with 16 bases remaining between them. The CDR3 DNA, read in part, is TGTGCCTCCTCATTCGGGGGGCCCTACAATGAG. This gives the protein CASSFGGPYNE. The complete CDR3 protein is CASSFGGPYNEQFF.

With respect to this clone: The sequenced fragment ends 3 residues before the CDR3 boundary, so the rest is inferred from the germline J gene. The genes are TRBV30 and TRBJ1-2; tentatively, D is TRBD1 (5 bases). V was cut by 1 base and J by 4 bases, with 16 bases left in between. CDR3 length: 15 amino acids. CDR1 and CDR2 from the germline V gene are GTSNPN and SVGIG (reference sequence). The CDR3 spells CAWSARAGRGYGYTF. The sequenced CDR3 bases are TGTGCCTGGAGTGCAAGGGCAGGGAGGGGCTATGGC.

Note on this clone: The missing CDR3 end, 3 residues past where the read stops, is filled in from the germline J gene. The V gene is TRBV30, the J gene TRBJ2-2; 8 bases map to TRBD1. CDR1 and CDR2 from the germline V gene are GTSNPN and SVGIG (reference sequence). The CDR3 extends over 17 amino acids. CDR3 sequence reads: CAWRSDRAQATNEKLFF. The sequenced CDR3 bases are TGTGCCTGGAGATCGGACAGGGCTCAGGCAACTAATGAAAAG.

Remarks on this clone: The missing CDR3 end, 3 residues past where the read stops, is filled in from the germline J gene. The rearrangement uses TRBV6-2 or TRBV6-3 and TRBJ2-2, with D possibly being TRBD2 (6 bases). Trimming took 1 base from V and 0 from J, leaving 9 bases between them. Germline CDR1 is MNHEY and CDR2 is SVGEGT. CDR3 length: 16 amino acids. CDR3 region: CASSYFGGSNTGELFF. CDR3 DNA (partial): TGTGCCAGCAGTTACTTCGGGGGATCGAACACCGGGGAG.

Comment on this clone: The germline gene is not matched at one end of the junction; a read error may be the cause. The read halts 3 residues ahead of the CDR3 end, with the missing end drawn from the germline J gene. At the DNA level, this CDR3 is encoded by other sequences in the same sample as well. The chain links TRBV19 to TRBJ1-3; D unclear. Germline assignment: CDR1 LNHDA and CDR2 SQIVND (reference sequence). CDR3 length equals 12 residues. CDR3 DNA, as far as it was read: TGTGCCAGTAGGAGCGAAGGAAACACT. Encoded protein: CASRSEGNT. The CDR3 as a whole reads CASRSEGNTIYF.

Note on this clone: The read halts 3 residues ahead of the CDR3 end, with the missing end drawn from the germline J gene. V is TRBV2 and J is TRBJ1-4; tentative D call: TRBD1 (6 bases). Germline V gives CDR1 SNHLY, CDR2 FYNNEI. The CDR3 covers 17 residues. CDR3 DNA, as far as it was read: TGTGCCAGCAGTGAGAGGGGGTTATTCTCTGGGGCCAACGTA. Its translation: CASSERGLFSGANV. The entire CDR3 is CASSERGLFSGANVLFF.

In terms of frequency, this clone is medium-sized. The sequence runs out 3 residues before the end of the CDR3; the remainder is reconstructed from the germline J gene. J is TRBJ2-1 and V is TRBV2; 7 nucleotides line up with TRBD1. This CDR3 spans 13 amino acids. Germline assignment: CDR1 SNHLY and CDR2 FYNNEI. V dropped 5 bases and J dropped 6; count of bases not matched to a gene: 4. CDR3: CASSKGGLNEQFF. CDR3 DNA (partial): TGTGCCAGCAGTAAAGGGGGCCTCAATGAG.

The CDR3 DNA, read in part, is TGTGCCAGCAGCTTGGGGGGGCCGGGTCAGCCC. Its protein is CASSLGGPGQP. The entire CDR3 reads CASSLGGPGQPQHF. The chain joins TRBV5-4 to TRBJ1-5; D perhaps matches TRBD1 (6 bases). The sequence runs out 3 residues before the end of the CDR3; the remainder is reconstructed from the germline J gene. This CDR3 has 14 amino acids. Trimming took off 0 bases at V and 6 bases at J, with 10 bases between the two ends. Germline CDR1 is SGHNT and CDR2 is YYREEE (reference sequence).

Note on this clone: The CDR3 is cut off 3 residues early in the read; its end comes from the germline J gene. The J gene is TRBJ1-2, the V gene TRBV4-1, with TRBD1 identical over 10 bases. Germline assignment: CDR1 MGHRA and CDR2 YSYEKL. This CDR3 has 15 residues. Trimming took 1 base from V and 6 from J; bases not matched to a gene: 5. CDR3 residues: CASSQARDRGHGYTF. CDR3 DNA, as far as it was read: TGCGCCAGCAGCCAAGCCCGGGACAGGGGACATGGC.

Concerning this clone itself: Read coverage stops 3 residues before the CDR3 terminus; the germline J gene supplies the remainder. The rearrangement joins TRBV14 to TRBJ2-3; TRBD2 matches at 8 bases. Germline CDR1 SGHDN, CDR2 FVKESK. This CDR3 comprises 14 residues. The V segment lost 4 bases and the J segment 3 bases; nucleotides outside the gene matches: 3. The sequenced part of the CDR3 DNA is TGTGCCAGCAGCCCCGGGGGGGCAACAGATACG. Encoded protein: CASSPGGATDT. In full, the CDR3 reads CASSPGGATDTQYF.

On this clone itself: Coverage ceases 3 residues before the CDR3 finishes, and the germline J gene fills in the end. This sequence joins TRBV19 and TRBJ1-5, with D possibly TRBD1 on 5 matching bases. The CDR3 loop spans 13 amino acids. CDR1 and CDR2 from the germline V gene are LNHDA and SQIVND (reference sequence). The V end was cut by 3 bases, the J end by 5 bases, with 8 bases between. CDR3 DNA, as far as it was read: TGTGCCAGTAGTATCAGGGTGCATCAGCCC. As protein: CASSIRVHQP. The CDR3 as a whole reads CASSIRVHQPQHF.

As for this clone: The CDR3 end lies 3 residues beyond the end of the read and is filled in from the germline J gene. This chain connects TRBV19 to TRBJ1-1, with D possibly TRBD1 on 6 matching bases. V lost 9 bases and J 1 base, leaving 18 bases between the germline ends. Germline V gene data show CDR1 as LNHDA and CDR2 as SQIVND (reference sequence). The CDR3 contains 15 residues. Partial CDR3 DNA: TGTGCCAGCCGAGACTCGGGACACCCGAACACTGAA. This encodes CASRDSGHPNTE. The full CDR3 reads CASRDSGHPNTEAFF.

Regarding this clone: Read sequence stops 3 residues before the CDR3 end, and the germline J gene provides the missing end. The rearrangement uses TRBV5-1 and TRBJ1-5; 7 bases line up with TRBD1. V shed 7 bases and J 5 bases; nucleotides not matched to a gene: 6. The CDR3 has 13 amino acids. Germline V gene sequence: CDR1 SGHRS, CDR2 YFSETQ. The CDR3 bases that were read are TGCGCCAGCTCGACAGGGTTAGATCAGCCC. Its protein is CASSTGLDQP. The entire CDR3 is CASSTGLDQPQHF.